The entry below gives a single TCR beta chain sequence along with its context. MiXCR, applied by TCRdb to the RT-PCR reads, yields one record per CDR3 protein. This sample carries about 540,000 distinct CDR3 sequences, under 30% of them seen once, and the ten largest clones take approximately 3%. The sample originates from a study of response to subunit inactivated influenza vaccine. Germline CDR1 MNHEY, CDR2 SMNVEV (reference sequence). V lost 4 bases to trimming and J lost 7 bases, with 18 bases between them. CDR3 length equals 15 residues. This same sample was also part of a study on T cells expressing NK-cell markers. As reported in that work: Generation of TCR beta cDNA was performed by 5'RACE template switching incorporating UMIs. Source material for TCR beta repertoires consisted of sorted CD3+CD56+NKG2C+, CD3+CD56+NKG2C- and CD3+CD56-NKG2C+ T cells.

V and J are TRBV27 and TRBJ2-3, with D hard to call. Source: CD4+ T cells sorted from PBMCs, taken about 11 days after vaccination. This TCR came from a man between 45 and 60 years old who received an inactivated influenza vaccine. In DNA form, the CDR3 reads TGTGCCAGCAGTTCGGTACCCCCAACCCCTAATACGCAGTATTTT. This sequence encodes CASSSVPPTPNTQYF.